This T cell receptor beta chain is from a study of blood T cell repertoires in COVID-19. Only in-frame clones appear in the TCRdb table, and some are missing; sequencing was by immunoSEQ multiplex PCR. The table lists hundreds of thousands of clones, 86% of them singletons, with approximately 1.5% in the top ten. Sample: peripheral blood. The receptor comes from a woman aged 30 to 39 with active or convalescent COVID-19.

Written as DNA, the CDR3 is TGCAGCGTTGGAGAGGGGCTGGCGTCAGTTTATGGCTACACCTTC. This gives the protein CSVGEGLASVYGYTF. This sequence joins TRBV29-1 and TRBJ1-2; D may be TRBD1 (5 bases). Trimming removed 4 bases from V and 5 bases from J, with 20 bases in between. The V gene's germline CDR1 is SQVTM and CDR2 ANQGSEA. The CDR3 loop spans 15 amino acids.